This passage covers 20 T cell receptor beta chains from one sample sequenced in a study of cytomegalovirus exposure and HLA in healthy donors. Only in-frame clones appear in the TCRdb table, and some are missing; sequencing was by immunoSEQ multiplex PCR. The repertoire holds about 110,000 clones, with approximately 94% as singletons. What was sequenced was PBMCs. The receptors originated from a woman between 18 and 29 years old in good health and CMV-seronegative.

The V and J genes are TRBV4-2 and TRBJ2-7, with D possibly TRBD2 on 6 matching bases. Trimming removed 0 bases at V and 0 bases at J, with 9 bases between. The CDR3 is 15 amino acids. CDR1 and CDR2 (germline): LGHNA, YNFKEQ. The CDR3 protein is CASSQELANSYEQYF. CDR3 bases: TGTGCCAGCAGCCAAGAGCTAGCGAACTCCTACGAGCAGTACTTC.

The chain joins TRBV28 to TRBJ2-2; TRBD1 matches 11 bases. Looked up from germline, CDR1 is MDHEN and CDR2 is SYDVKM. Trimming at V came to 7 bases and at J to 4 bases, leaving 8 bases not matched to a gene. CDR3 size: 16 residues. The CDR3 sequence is CASTFLGTGGTGELFF. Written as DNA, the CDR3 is TGTGCCAGCACCTTCCTTGGGACAGGGGGCACCGGGGAGCTGTTTTTT.

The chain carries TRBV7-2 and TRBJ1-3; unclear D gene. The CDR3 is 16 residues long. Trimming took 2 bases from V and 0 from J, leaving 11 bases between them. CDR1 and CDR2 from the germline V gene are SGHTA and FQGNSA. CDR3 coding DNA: TGTGCCAGCAGCTTACACCGTAGATCCTCTGGAAACACCATATATTTT. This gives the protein CASSLHRRSSGNTIYF.

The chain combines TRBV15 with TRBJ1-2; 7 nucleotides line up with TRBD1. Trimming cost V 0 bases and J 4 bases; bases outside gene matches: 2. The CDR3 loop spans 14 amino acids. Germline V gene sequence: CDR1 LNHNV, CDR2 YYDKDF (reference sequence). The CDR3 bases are TGTGCCACCAGCAGAGAGGCAGGGGGCTATGGCTACACCTTC. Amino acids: CATSREAGGYGYTF.

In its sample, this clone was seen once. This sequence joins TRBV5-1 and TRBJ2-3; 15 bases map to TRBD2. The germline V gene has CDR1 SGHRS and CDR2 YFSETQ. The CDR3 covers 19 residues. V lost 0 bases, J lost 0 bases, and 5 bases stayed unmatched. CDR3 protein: CASSLGWTSGGASTDTQYF. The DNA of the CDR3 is TGCGCCAGCAGCTTGGGATGGACTAGCGGGGGGGCTAGCACAGATACGCAGTATTTT.

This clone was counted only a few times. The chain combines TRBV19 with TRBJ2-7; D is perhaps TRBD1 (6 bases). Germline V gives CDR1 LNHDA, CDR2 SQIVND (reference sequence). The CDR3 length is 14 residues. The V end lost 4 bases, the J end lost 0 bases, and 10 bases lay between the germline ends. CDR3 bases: TGTGCCAGTAGTAGCCACAGGGACTCCTACGAGCAGTACTTC. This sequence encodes CASSSHRDSYEQYF.

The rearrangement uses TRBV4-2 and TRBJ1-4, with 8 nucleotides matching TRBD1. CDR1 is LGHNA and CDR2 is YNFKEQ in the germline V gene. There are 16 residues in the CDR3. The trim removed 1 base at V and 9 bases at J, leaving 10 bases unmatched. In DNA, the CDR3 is TGTGCCAGCAGCCAAGTGAACCCGGGACAGGAGAAAAAACTGTTTTTT. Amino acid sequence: CASSQVNPGQEKKLFF.

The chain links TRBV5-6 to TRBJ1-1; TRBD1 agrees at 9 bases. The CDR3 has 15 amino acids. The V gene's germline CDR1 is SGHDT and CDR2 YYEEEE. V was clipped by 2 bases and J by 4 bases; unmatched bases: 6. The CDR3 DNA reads TGTGCCAGCAGCTTTACCGGGACAGGGACCACTGAAGCTTTCTTT. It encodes CASSFTGTGTTEAFF.

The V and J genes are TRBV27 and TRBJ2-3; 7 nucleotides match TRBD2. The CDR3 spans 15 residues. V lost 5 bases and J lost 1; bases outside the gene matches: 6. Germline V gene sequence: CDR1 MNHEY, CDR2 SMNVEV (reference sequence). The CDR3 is CASSMGGSGTDTQYF. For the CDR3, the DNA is TGTGCCAGCAGTATGGGGGGGTCGGGCACAGATACGCAGTATTTT.

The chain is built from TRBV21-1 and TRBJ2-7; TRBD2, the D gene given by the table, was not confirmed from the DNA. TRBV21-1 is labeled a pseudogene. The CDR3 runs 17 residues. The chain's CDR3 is CASSKPLAAWVNYEQYF. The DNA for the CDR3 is TGTGCCAGCAGCAAACCCCTGGCAGCGTGGGTCAACTACGAGCAGTACTTC.

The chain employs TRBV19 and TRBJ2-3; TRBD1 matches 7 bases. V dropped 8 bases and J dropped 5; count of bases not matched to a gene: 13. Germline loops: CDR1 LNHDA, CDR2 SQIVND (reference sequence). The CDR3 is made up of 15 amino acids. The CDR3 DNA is TGTGCCAGTCGCAGCTCCCCAGGGGGTAAAGATACGCAGTATTTT. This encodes CASRSSPGGKDTQYF.

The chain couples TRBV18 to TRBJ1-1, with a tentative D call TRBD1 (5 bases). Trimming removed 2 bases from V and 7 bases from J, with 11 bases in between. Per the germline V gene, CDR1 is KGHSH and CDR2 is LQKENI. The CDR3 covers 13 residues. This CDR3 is CASSPSTVDEAFF. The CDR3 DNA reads TGTGCCAGCTCACCATCGACAGTCGATGAAGCTTTCTTT.

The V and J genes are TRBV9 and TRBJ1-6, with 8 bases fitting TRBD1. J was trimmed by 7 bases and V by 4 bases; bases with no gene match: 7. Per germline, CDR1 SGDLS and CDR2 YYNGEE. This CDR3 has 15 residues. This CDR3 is CASSTGGVFNSPLHF. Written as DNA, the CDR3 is TGTGCCAGCAGCACAGGGGGTGTTTTCAATTCACCCCTCCACTTT. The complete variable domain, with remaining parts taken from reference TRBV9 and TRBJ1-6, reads DSGVTQTPKHLITATGQRVTLRCSPRSGDLSVYWYQQSLDQGLQFLIQYYNGEERAKGNILERFSAQQFPDLHSELNLSSLELGDSALYFCASSTGGVFNSPLHFGNGTRLTVT.

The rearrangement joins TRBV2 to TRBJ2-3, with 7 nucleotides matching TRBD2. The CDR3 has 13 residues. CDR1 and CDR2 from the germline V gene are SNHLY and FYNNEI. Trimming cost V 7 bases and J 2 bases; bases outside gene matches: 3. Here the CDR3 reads CASKLAVTDTQYF. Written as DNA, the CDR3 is TGTGCCAGCAAGCTAGCGGTCACAGATACGCAGTATTTT.

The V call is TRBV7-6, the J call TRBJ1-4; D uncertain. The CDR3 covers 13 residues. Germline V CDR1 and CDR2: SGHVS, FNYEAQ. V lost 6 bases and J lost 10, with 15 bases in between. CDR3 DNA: TGTGCCAGCAGTATCGTCAGGTCGGCAAAACTGTTTTTT. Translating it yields CASSIVRSAKLFF.

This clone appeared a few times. The CDR3 here is CASSLAPSTGTKNIQYF. The CDR3, as DNA: TGTGCCAGCAGCTTAGCCCCCTCGACAGGGACCAAAAACATTCAGTACTTC. The chain uses TRBV7-3 and TRBJ2-4, with 7 bases identical to TRBD1. With 2 bases clipped from V and 2 bases from J, the junction kept 9 bases outside the gene matches. This CDR3 is built from 17 residues. Germline V gives CDR1 SGHTA, CDR2 FQGTGA.

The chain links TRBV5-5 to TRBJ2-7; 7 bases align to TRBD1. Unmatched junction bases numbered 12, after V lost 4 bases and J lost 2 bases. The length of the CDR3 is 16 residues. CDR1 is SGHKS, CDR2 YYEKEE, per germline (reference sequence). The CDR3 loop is CASSPPRVDRPYEQYF. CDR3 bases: TGTGCCAGCAGCCCACCCCGGGTGGACAGGCCCTACGAGCAGTACTTC.

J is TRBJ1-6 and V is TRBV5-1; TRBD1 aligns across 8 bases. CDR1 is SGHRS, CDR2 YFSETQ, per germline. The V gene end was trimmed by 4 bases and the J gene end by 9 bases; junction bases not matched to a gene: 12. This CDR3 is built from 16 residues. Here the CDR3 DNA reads TGCGCCAGCAGCCCTGGCGTGGGACAGGAGAGTTCACCCCTCCACTTT. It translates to CASSPGVGQESSPLHF.

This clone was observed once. For the CDR3, the DNA is TGCGCCAGCAACACCGGGGTCTTGGGGGAAAAACTGTTTTTT. Translating gives CASNTGVLGEKLFF. V gene TRBV5-1 combines with J gene TRBJ1-4; D unclear. The V end lost 6 bases, the J end lost 8 bases, and 17 bases lay between the germline ends. The CDR3 has 14 amino acids. The germline gives CDR1 SGHRS, CDR2 YFSETQ.

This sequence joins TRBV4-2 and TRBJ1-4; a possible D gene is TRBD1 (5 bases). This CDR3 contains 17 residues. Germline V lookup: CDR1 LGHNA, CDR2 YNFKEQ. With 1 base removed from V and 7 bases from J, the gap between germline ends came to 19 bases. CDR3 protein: CASSQVGRAGRFEKLFF. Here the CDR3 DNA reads TGTGCCAGCAGCCAAGTGGGCAGGGCCGGGCGGTTTGAAAAACTGTTTTTT.